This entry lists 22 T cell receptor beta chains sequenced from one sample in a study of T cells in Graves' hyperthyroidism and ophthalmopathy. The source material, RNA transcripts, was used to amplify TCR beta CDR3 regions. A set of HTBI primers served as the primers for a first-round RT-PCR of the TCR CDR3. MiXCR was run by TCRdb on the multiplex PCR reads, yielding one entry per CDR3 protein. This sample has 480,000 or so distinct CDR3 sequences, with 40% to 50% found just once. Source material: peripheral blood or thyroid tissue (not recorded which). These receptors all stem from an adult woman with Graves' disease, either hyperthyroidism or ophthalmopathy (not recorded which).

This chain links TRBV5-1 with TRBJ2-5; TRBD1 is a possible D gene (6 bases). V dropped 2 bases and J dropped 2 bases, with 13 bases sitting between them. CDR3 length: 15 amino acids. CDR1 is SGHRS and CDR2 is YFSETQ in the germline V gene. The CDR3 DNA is TGCGCCAGCAGCTTTGTGGGGGCCCTACAAGAGACCCAGTACTTC. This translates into CASSFVGALQETQYF.

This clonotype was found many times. CDR3 nucleotides: TGTGCCAGCAGCGTAGCTGTGACAGGAGAAGCTTTCTTT. Translated: CASSVAVTGEAFF. The rearrangement uses TRBV9 and TRBJ1-1; D is possibly TRBD1 (6 bases). Germline CDR1 is SGDLS and CDR2 is YYNGEE. This CDR3 has 13 amino acids. Trimming shortened V by 0 bases and J by 8 bases, and 11 bases separated the two germline ends.

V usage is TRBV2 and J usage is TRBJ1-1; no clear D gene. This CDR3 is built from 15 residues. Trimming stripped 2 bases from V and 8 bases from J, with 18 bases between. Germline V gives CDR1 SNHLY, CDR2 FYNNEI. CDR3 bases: TGTGCCAGCAGTGAAAACCGAGGAGAGGCCGGGGAAGCTTTCTTT. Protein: CASSENRGEAGEAFF.

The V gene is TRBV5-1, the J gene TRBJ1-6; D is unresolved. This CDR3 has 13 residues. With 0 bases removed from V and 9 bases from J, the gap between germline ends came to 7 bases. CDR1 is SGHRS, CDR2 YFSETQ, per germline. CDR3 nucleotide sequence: TGCGCCAGCAGCTTGGAGCTGCCTTCACCCCTCCACTTT. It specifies CASSLELPSPLHF.

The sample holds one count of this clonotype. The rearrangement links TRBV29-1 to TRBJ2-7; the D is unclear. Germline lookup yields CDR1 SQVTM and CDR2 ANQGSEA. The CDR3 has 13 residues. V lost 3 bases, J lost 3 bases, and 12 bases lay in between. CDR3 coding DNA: TGCAGCGTTGAGCTGGGCGCAGTCTACGAGCAGTACTTC. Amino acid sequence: CSVELGAVYEQYF.

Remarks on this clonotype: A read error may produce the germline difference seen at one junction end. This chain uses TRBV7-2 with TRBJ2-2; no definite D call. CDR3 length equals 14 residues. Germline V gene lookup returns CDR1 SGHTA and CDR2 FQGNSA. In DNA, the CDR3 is TGTGCCAGCAACCCGGGCCGAAAGACCGCGGAGCTGTTTTTT. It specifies CASNPGRKTAELFF.

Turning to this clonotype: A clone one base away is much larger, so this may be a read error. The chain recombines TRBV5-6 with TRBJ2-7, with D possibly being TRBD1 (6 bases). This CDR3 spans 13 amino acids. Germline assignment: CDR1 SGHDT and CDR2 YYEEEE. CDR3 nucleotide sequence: TGTGCCAGCGGCTCGACGAAAAGACAGGCCCCCGACTTC. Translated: CASGSTKRQAPDF.

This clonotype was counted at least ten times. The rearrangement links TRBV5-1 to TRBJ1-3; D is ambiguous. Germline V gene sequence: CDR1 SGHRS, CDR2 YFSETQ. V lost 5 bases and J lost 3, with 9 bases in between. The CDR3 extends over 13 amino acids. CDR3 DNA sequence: TGCGCCAGCAGTGAAACCTTTGGAAACACCATATATTTT. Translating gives CASSETFGNTIYF.

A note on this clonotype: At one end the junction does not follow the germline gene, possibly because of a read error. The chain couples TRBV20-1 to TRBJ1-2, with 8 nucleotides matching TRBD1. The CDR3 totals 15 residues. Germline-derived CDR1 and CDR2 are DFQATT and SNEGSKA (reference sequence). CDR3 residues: CSTRDQRQGAGGYTF. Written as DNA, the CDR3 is TGCAGTACTAGAGATCAAAGGCAGGGGGCAGGGGGCTACACCTTC.

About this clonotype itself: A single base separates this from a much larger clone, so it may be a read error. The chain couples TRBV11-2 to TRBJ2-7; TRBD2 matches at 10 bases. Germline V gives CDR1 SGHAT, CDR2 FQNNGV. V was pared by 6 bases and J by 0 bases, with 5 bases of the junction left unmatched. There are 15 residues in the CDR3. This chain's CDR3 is CASRRLAGHSYEQYF. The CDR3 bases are TGTGCCAGCAGACGACTAGCGGGCCACTCCTACGAGCAGTACTTC.

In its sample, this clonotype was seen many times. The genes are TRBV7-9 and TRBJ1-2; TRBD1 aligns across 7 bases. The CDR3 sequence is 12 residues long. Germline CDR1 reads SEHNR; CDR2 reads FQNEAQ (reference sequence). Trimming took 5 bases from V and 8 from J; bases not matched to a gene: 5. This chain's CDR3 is CASSPGQAGYTF. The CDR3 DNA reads TGTGCCAGCAGCCCTGGACAGGCGGGCTACACCTTC.

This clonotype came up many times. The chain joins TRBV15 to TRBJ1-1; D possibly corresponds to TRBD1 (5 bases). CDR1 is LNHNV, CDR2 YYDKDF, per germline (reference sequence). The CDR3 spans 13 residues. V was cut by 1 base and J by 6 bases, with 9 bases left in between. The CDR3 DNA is TGTGCCACCAGCAGAGTGACAGAAGCTGAAGCTTTCTTT. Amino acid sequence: CATSRVTEAEAFF.

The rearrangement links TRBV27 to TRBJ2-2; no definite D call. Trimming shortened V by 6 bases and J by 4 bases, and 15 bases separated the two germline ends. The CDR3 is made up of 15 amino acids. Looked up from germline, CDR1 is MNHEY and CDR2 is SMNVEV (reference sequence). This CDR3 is CASSRLEFPTGELFF. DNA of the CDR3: TGTGCCAGCAGCCGACTCGAGTTCCCCACCGGGGAGCTGTTTTTT.

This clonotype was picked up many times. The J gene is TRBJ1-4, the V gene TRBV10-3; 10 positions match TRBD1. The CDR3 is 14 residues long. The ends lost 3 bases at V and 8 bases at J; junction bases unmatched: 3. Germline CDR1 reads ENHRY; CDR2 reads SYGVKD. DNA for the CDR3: TGTGCCATCAGTGATCGGGACAGGGGAGAAAAACTGTTTTTT. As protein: CAISDRDRGEKLFF.

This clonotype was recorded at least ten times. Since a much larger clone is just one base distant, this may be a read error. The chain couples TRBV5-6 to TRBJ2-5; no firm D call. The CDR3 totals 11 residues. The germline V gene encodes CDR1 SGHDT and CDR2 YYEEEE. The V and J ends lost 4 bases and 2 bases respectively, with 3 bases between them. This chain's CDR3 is CASSKQETQYF. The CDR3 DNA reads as TGTGCCAGCAGCAAACAAGAGACCCAGTACTTC.

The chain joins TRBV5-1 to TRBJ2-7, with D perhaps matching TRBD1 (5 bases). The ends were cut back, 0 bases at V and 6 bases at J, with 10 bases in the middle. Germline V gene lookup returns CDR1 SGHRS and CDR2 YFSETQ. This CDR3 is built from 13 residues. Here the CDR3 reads CASSLGQGPEQYF. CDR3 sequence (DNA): TGCGCCAGCAGCTTGGGTCAGGGCCCCGAGCAGTACTTC.

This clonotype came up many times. CDR3: CASSLASGGAQETQYF. The CDR3 nucleotides are TGTGCCAGCAGCTTAGCTTCGGGGGGGGCCCAAGAGACCCAGTACTTC. This sequence joins TRBV7-2 and TRBJ2-5, with TRBD2 identical over 8 bases. The CDR3 runs 16 residues. Germline trimming cut 0 bases from V and 1 base from J; bases unmatched to any gene: 4. Germline V CDR1 and CDR2: SGHTA, FQGNSA.

Here the CDR3 DNA reads TGTGCCATCAGTCTTACTTGGGGAGCGGGAGGGAACCACGAGCAGTACTTC. Protein sequence: CAISLTWGAGGNHEQYF. The chain is built from TRBV10-3 and TRBJ2-7, with 10 positions matching TRBD2. CDR1 and CDR2 (germline): ENHRY, SYGVKD. After removal of 5 bases from V and 5 bases from J, the junction contained 15 bases not matched to a gene. The CDR3 sequence is 17 residues long.

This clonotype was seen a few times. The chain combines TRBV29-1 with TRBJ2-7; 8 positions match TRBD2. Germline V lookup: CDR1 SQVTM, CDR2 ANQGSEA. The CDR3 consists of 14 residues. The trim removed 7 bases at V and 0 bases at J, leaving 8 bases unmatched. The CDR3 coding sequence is TGCAGCGCCGAGATAGCGGGAAGCTCCTACGAGCAGTACTTC. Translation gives CSAEIAGSSYEQYF.

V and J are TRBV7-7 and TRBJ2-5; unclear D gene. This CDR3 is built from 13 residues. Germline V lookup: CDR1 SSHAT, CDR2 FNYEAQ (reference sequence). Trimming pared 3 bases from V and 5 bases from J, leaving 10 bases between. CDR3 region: CASSFSAGETQYF. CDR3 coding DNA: TGTGCCAGCAGCTTTTCAGCCGGGGAGACCCAGTACTTC.

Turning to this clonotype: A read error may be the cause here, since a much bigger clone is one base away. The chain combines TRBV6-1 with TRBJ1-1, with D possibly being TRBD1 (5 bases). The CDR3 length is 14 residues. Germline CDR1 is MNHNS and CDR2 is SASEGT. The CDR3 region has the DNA TGTACCAGCAGTGGGGGACCTACCCCCACTGAAGCTTTCTTT. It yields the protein CTSSGGPTPTEAFF.

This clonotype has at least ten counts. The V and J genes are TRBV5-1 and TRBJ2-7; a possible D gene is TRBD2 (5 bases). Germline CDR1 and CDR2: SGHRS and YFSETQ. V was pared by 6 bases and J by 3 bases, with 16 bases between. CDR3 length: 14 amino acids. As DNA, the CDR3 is TGCGCCAGCAACCCTGATAGCGCCTACTACGAGCAGTACTTC. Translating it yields CASNPDSAYYEQYF.